These 21 T cell receptor beta chains were sequenced from one sample in a study of blood T cell repertoires in COVID-19. TCRdb's copy holds only in-frame clones and misses some; the assay was immunoSEQ multiplex PCR. The data show more than 300,000 clones, about 90% seen once. The sequenced sample was peripheral blood. These receptor sequences come from a young woman with COVID-19, enrolled during active disease.

This clone was seen once. The rearrangement joins TRBV19 to TRBJ2-6; D perhaps matches TRBD1 (6 bases). The CDR3 consists of 17 residues. Trimming took 5 bases from V and 0 from J, leaving 14 bases between them. Per the germline V gene, CDR1 is LNHDA and CDR2 is SQIVND (reference sequence). Here the CDR3 reads CASSAWTVLSGANVLTF. In nucleotides, the CDR3 is TGTGCCAGTAGTGCCTGGACAGTTCTCTCTGGGGCCAACGTCCTGACTTTC.

The V call is TRBV27, the J call TRBJ2-7; the D gene is possibly TRBD1 (6 bases). This CDR3 contains 14 residues. Trimming pared 2 bases from V and 3 bases from J, leaving 11 bases between. Germline V gene lookup returns CDR1 MNHEY and CDR2 SMNVEV (reference sequence). The CDR3: CASSLVGANYEQYF. The CDR3 region has the DNA TGTGCCAGCAGTTTAGTGGGGGCTAACTACGAGCAGTACTTC.

The chain joins TRBV19 to TRBJ2-3, with 7 bases fitting TRBD1. The CDR3 runs to 15 residues. Germline values: CDR1 LNHDA, CDR2 SQIVND (reference sequence). J was trimmed by 1 base and V by 4 bases; bases with no gene match: 5. DNA of the CDR3: TGTGCCAGTAGTACCAGGGGGACAGGCACAGATACGCAGTATTTT. Its protein is CASSTRGTGTDTQYF.

This chain connects TRBV10-1 to TRBJ2-5; 8 bases align to TRBD1. Germline CDR1 and CDR2: WNHNN and SYGVQD (reference sequence). Germline trimming cut 4 bases from V and 5 bases from J; bases unmatched to any gene: 3. The CDR3 has 13 amino acids. The CDR3 reads CASSGTGNETQYF. The DNA for the CDR3 is TGCGCCAGCAGTGGGACAGGGAATGAGACCCAGTACTTC.

V and J are TRBV27 and TRBJ2-1, with D possibly being TRBD1 (6 bases). The V end was cut by 7 bases, the J end by 2 bases, with 12 bases between. This CDR3 has 14 amino acids. Germline V gives CDR1 MNHEY, CDR2 SMNVEV (reference sequence). Here the CDR3 reads CASTVGAPYNEQFF. The CDR3 DNA sequence: TGTGCCAGCACGGTGGGGGCCCCCTACAATGAGCAGTTCTTC.

The chain is built from TRBV3-1 (or the pseudogene TRBV3-2) and TRBJ1-4, with D uncertain. Germline CDR1 LGHDT, CDR2 YNNKEL (reference sequence). The CDR3 spans 15 residues. Trimming left V 0 bases short and J 8 bases short, with 13 bases between. The CDR3 region has the DNA TGTGCCAGCAGCCAAGAAACCGGGTATAAGGAAAAACTGTTTTTT. This encodes CASSQETGYKEKLFF.

The chain recombines TRBV28 with TRBJ2-3; a possible D gene is TRBD1 (6 bases). The germline V and J ends were trimmed by 10 bases and 1 base, with 12 bases remaining between them. Germline CDR1 reads MDHEN; CDR2 reads SYDVKM. The CDR3 runs to 13 residues. CDR3 loop: CANARQGTDTQYF. For the CDR3, the DNA is TGTGCCAACGCTAGACAGGGCACAGATACGCAGTATTTT.

This chain links TRBV29-1 with TRBJ2-1, with TRBD1 identical over 7 bases. V was pared by 3 bases and J by 2 bases, with 4 bases of the junction left unmatched. CDR1 is SQVTM, CDR2 ANQGSEA, per germline. The CDR3 contains 14 residues. The DNA for the CDR3 is TGCAGCGTTGAGTTGGGGACAGCCTACAATGAGCAGTTCTTC. This encodes CSVELGTAYNEQFF.

J is TRBJ2-1 and V is TRBV5-1, with TRBD2 matching 12 bases. J gave up 8 bases and V 4 bases, and 10 bases lay outside the gene matches. Per the germline V gene, CDR1 is SGHRS and CDR2 is YFSETQ. This CDR3 has 16 amino acids. The CDR3 sequence is CASSRRLAGAEDEQFF. The DNA of the CDR3 is TGCGCCAGCAGCAGGAGACTAGCGGGAGCGGAGGATGAGCAGTTCTTC.

The genes are TRBV19 and TRBJ2-3, with D unclear. The CDR3 spans 14 residues. From germline, CDR1 is LNHDA and CDR2 SQIVND (reference sequence). V lost 7 bases and J 0 bases, leaving 11 bases between the germline ends. CDR3 sequence reads: CASNSAASTDTQYF. The CDR3 nucleotides read TGTGCCAGTAACTCCGCCGCTAGCACAGATACGCAGTATTTT.

The CDR3 coding sequence is TGTGCCAGCAGCGTAGTAGGGACAGGGACCGAGCAGTACTTC. Residues: CASSVVGTGTEQYF. V usage is TRBV9 and J usage is TRBJ2-7; 9 nucleotides align to TRBD1. The CDR3 consists of 14 residues. Germline loops: CDR1 SGDLS, CDR2 YYNGEE. V was pared by 0 bases and J by 6 bases, with 4 bases of the junction left unmatched.

The chain recombines TRBV6-5 with TRBJ2-7; D might be TRBD1 (6 bases). The CDR3 length is 14 residues. V lost 4 bases, J lost 1 base, and 11 bases lay in between. Germline lookup yields CDR1 MNHEY and CDR2 SVGAGI. In DNA, the CDR3 is TGTGCCAGCAGTTGGGGGCAGGGATCCTACGAGCAGTACTTC. Protein: CASSWGQGSYEQYF.

The rearrangement joins TRBV27 to TRBJ2-2; 7 bases are shared with TRBD2. CDR3 length: 15 residues. Germline assignment: CDR1 MNHEY and CDR2 SMNVEV (reference sequence). With V trimmed by 8 bases and J by 6 bases, 12 bases remained unmatched. The CDR3 sequence: CASGPGLGFPGELFF. The CDR3, as DNA: TGTGCCAGCGGGCCAGGACTAGGGTTCCCCGGGGAGCTGTTTTTT.

The rearrangement uses TRBV7-2 and TRBJ2-7; TRBD1 agrees at 7 bases. This CDR3 has 14 residues. Germline assignment: CDR1 SGHTA and CDR2 FQGNSA. V lost 5 bases to trimming and J lost 1 base; unmatched junction nucleotides: 5. The CDR3: CASSPRQGSYEQYF. In nucleotides, the CDR3 is TGTGCCAGCAGCCCTCGACAGGGATCCTACGAGCAGTACTTC. Looking up the rest from reference TRBV7-2 and TRBJ2-7 gives the full variable domain: GAGVSQSPSNKVTEKGKDVELRCDPISGHTALYWYRQSLGQGLEFLIYFQGNSAPDKSGLPSDRFSAERTGGSVSTLTIQRTQQEDSAVYLCASSPRQGSYEQYFGPGTRLTVT.

V gene TRBV7-9 combines with J gene TRBJ2-7; the D gene is possibly TRBD1 (6 bases). The length of the CDR3 is 15 residues. V was cut by 3 bases and J by 6 bases, with 18 bases left in between. The germline V gene has CDR1 SEHNR and CDR2 FQNEAQ (reference sequence). CDR3 nucleotides: TGTGCCAGCAGCTTTTTACAGGGAACTTTCGGCGAGCAGTACTTC. This translates into CASSFLQGTFGEQYF.

This chain connects TRBV5-1 to TRBJ2-7; tentatively, D is TRBD2 (6 bases). V was trimmed by 2 bases and J by 3 bases, leaving 15 bases between them. This CDR3 has 15 residues. CDR1 is SGHRS, CDR2 YFSETQ, per germline. The CDR3 is CASSFYSGGGYEQYF. The CDR3 DNA reads as TGCGCCAGCAGCTTCTATTCCGGGGGTGGCTACGAGCAGTACTTC. Complete variable domain (other parts from reference TRBV5-1 and TRBJ2-7): KAGVTQTPRYLIKTRGQQVTLSCSPISGHRSVSWYQQTPGQGLQFLFEYFSETQRNKGNFPGRFSGRQFSNSRSEMNVSTLELGDSALYLCASSFYSGGGYEQYFGPGTRLTVT.

The table lists this clone with a count of one. The chain joins TRBV18 to TRBJ2-7; D possibly corresponds to TRBD1 (6 bases). The length of the CDR3 is 14 residues. The ends were cut back, 2 bases at V and 6 bases at J, with 14 bases in the middle. Per the germline V gene, CDR1 is KGHSH and CDR2 is LQKENI. For the CDR3, the DNA is TGTGCCAGCTCACCATCTCAGGGGAGAGGCGAGCAGTACTTC. This encodes CASSPSQGRGEQYF. Based on the CDR3 plus reference TRBV18 and TRBJ2-7, the full variable domain is NAGVMQNPRHLVRRRGQEARLRCSPMKGHSHVYWYRQLPEEGLKFMVYLQKENIIDESGMPKERFSAEFPKEGPSILRIQQVVRGDSAAYFCASSPSQGRGEQYFGPGTRLTVT.

To note about this clone: This sample includes further DNA sequences coding for the same CDR3. This chain's CDR3 is CASSVDSSTDTQYF. The CDR3 DNA sequence: TGTGCCAGCAGCGTAGACAGTAGCACAGATACGCAGTATTTT. The chain couples TRBV9 to TRBJ2-3, with D unclear. There are 14 residues in the CDR3. In germline, CDR1 is SGDLS, CDR2 YYNGEE. Between the trimmed V and J ends, which lost 0 bases and 0 bases, there was a span of 5 bases.

The chain has TRBV28 and TRBJ1-1; 8 nucleotides match TRBD1. After removal of 7 bases from V and 3 bases from J, the junction contained 10 bases not matched to a gene. The CDR3 is 15 amino acids. Per the germline V gene, CDR1 is MDHEN and CDR2 is SYDVKM. The CDR3 DNA reads TGTGCCAGCATTCTCCTCCAGGGGGCGCACACTGAAGCTTTCTTT. The encoded protein is CASILLQGAHTEAFF.

The chain couples TRBV5-1 to TRBJ2-1, with 12 bases that match TRBD2. The trim removed 4 bases at V and 8 bases at J, leaving 7 bases unmatched. The V gene's germline CDR1 is SGHRS and CDR2 YFSETQ. CDR3 size: 15 residues. As DNA, the CDR3 is TGCGCCAGCAGCCCAGGACTAGCGGGACGGGATGAGCAGTTCTTC. As protein: CASSPGLAGRDEQFF.

The chain has TRBV19 and TRBJ1-5; TRBD1 is a possible D gene (6 bases). Trimming shortened V by 3 bases and J by 9 bases, and 18 bases separated the two germline ends. Germline CDR1 is LNHDA and CDR2 is SQIVND (reference sequence). CDR3 length: 15 amino acids. The CDR3 reads CASSIRTAGLGPQHF. DNA for the CDR3: TGTGCCAGTAGTATCCGGACAGCCGGCCTGGGGCCCCAGCATTTT.